This record covers a single T cell receptor (beta chain). Its antigen is not known. Trimming removed 3 bases at V and 3 bases at J, with 12 bases between. This CDR3 has 14 amino acids. Germline CDR1 MNHNY, CDR2 SVGAGI (reference sequence). Profiled with immunoSEQ multiplex PCR; TCRdb holds only in-frame clones, not every one. Of around 260,000 clones in the sample, over 90% were seen once. The sample originates from a study of T cell responses to AZD1222 COVID-19 vaccine. Study-level points and caveats: After the peak T cell response, and only then, were repertoires sampled. Among the donors, most were white British and more were female, and clonal diversity was possibly underestimated. Only six people who got AZD1222 tested seropositive at baseline. Spike-specific TCRs gained breadth and depth after people received two AZD1222 doses.

The TCR originated in an adult in good health. V gene TRBV6-6 combines with J gene TRBJ2-7; D ambiguous. Here the sequenced sample was peripheral blood, taken on day 0 of AZD1222 vaccination. The CDR3 region is CASSYGQANYEQYF. The CDR3 DNA is TGTGCCAGCAGTTATGGGCAGGCGAACTACGAGCAGTACTTC.